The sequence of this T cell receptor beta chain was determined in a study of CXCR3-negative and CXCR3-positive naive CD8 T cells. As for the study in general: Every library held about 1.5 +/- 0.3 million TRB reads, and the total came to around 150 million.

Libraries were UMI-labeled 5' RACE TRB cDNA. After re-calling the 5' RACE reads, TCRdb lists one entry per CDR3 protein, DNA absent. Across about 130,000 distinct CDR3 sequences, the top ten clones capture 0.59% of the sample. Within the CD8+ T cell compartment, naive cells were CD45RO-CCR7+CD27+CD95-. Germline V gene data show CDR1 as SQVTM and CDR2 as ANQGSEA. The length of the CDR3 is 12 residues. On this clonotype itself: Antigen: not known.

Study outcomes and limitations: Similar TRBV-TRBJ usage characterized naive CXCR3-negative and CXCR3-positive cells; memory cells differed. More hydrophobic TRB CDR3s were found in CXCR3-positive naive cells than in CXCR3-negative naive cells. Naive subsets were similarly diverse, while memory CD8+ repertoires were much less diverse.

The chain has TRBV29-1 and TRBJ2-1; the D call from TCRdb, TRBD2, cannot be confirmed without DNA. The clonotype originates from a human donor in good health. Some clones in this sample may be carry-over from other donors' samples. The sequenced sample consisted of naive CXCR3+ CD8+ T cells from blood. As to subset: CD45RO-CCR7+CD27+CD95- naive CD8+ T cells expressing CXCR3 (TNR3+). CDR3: CSVYGGGNEQFF.